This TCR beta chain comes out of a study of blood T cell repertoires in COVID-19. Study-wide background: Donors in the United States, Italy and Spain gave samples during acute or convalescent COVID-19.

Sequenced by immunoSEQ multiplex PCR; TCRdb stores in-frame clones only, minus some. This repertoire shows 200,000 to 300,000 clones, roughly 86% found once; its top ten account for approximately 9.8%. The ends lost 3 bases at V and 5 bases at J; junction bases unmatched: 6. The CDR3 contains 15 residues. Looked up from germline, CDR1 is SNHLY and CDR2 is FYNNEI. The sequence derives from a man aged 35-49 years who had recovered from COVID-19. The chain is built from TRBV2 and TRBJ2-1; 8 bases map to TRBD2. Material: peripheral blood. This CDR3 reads CASSDWSSGNNEQFF. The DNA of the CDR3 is TGTGCCAGCAGTGATTGGAGTAGCGGGAACAATGAGCAGTTCTTC.